This TCR beta chain derives from a study of Graves' ophthalmopathy and Graves' hyperthyroidism. Study-wide results and caveats: The model reached about 66% sensitivity and roughly 72% specificity for predicting ophthalmopathy progression. In blood, most expanded thyroid clonotypes above 0.001 frequency were also detected.

Ophthalmopathy was moderately-to-severely active, CAS at least 3, NOSPECS at least 4, lasting under 3 months. The V and J ends lost 3 bases and 0 bases respectively, with 24 bases between them. CDR3 length: 20 residues. The V gene's germline CDR1 is SGDLS and CDR2 YYNGEE. This clonotype was seen at least ten times. Its antigen is undetermined. The study amplified TCR beta CDR3 regions using RNA transcripts. Scientists carried out first-round RT-PCR using HTBI primers and then a second-round multiplex PCR. TCRdb re-analysed the multiplex PCR reads in MiXCR, keeping a single row per CDR3 protein. Of about 400,000 distinct CDR3 sequences listed, roughly 18% are singletons.

This receptor was taken from a woman aged 18-29 years with Graves' ophthalmopathy. The chain recombines TRBV9 with TRBJ2-2, with D possibly TRBD2 on 7 matching bases. Sequenced: peripheral blood. The CDR3 is CASSAGRGAGASPNTGELFF. DNA for the CDR3: TGTGCCAGCAGCGCAGGACGGGGGGCAGGGGCTTCCCCGAACACCGGGGAGCTGTTTTTT.